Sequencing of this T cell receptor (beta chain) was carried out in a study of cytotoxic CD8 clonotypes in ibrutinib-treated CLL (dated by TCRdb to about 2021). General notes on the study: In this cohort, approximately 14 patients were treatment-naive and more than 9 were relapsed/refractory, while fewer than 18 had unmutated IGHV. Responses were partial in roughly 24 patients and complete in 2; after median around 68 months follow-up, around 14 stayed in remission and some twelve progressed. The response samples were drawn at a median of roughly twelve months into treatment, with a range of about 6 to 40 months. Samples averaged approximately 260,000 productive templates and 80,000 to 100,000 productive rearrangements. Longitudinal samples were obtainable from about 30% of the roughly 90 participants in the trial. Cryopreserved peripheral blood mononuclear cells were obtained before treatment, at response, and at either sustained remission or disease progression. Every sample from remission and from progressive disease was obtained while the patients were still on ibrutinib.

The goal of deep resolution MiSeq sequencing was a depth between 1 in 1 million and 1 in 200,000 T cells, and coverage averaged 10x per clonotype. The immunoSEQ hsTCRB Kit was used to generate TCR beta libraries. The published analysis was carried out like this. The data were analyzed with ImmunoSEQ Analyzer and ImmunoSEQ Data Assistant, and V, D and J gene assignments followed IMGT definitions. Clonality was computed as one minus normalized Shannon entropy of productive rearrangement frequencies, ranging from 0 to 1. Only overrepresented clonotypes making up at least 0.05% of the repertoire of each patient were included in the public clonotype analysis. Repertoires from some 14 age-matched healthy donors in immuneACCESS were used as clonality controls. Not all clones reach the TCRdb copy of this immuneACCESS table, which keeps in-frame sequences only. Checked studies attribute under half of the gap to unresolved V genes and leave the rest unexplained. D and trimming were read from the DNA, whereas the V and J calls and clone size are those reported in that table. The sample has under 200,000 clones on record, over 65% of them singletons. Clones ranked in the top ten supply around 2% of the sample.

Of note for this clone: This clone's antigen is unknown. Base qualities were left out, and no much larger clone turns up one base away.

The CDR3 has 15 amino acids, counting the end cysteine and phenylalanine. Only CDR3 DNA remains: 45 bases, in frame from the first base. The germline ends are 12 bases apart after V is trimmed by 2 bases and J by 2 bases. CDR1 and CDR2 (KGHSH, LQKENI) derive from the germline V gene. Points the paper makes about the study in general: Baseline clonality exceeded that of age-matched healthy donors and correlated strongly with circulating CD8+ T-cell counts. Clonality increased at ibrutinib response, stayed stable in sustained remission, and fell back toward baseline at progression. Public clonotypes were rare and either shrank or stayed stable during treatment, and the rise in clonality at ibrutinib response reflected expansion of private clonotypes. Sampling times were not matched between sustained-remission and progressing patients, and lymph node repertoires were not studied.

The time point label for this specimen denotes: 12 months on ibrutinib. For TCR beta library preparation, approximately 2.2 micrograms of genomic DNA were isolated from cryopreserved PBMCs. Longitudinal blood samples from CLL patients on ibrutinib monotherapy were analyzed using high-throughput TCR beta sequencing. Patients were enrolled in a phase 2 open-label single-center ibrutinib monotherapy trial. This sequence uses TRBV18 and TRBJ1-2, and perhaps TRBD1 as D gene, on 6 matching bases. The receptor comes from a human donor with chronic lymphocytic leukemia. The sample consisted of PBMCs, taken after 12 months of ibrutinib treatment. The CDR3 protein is CASSPGQPVNYGYTF. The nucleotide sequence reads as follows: TGTGCCAGCTCACCAGGACAGCCAGTCAACTATGGCTACACCTTC. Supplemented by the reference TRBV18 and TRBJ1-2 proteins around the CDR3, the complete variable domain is NAGVMQNPRHLVRRRGQEARLRCSPMKGHSHVYWYRQLPEEGLKFMVYLQKENIIDESGMPKERFSAEFPKEGPSILRIQQVVRGDSAAYFCASSPGQPVNYGYTFGSGTRLTVV.